This T cell receptor (beta chain) was recovered during a study of blood T cell repertoires in COVID-19. Clones were sequenced by immunoSEQ multiplex PCR, and TCRdb holds only the in-frame ones, with some missing. Among approximately 250,000 clones listed, around nine tenths were seen once. CDR1 GTSNPN and CDR2 SVGIG come from the germline V gene (reference sequence). Trimming removed 2 bases from V and 0 bases from J, with 11 bases in between. The CDR3 covers 15 residues. Input material: peripheral blood. The chain couples TRBV30 to TRBJ1-5; unclear D gene. This receptor was taken from a man aged 25 to 40 with COVID-19, enrolled during active disease. The CDR3 DNA is TGTGCCTGGAGTCCGGGAGCGGCTAGCAATCAGCCCCAGCATTTT. It translates to CAWSPGAASNQPQHF.